This TCR beta chain is drawn from a study of cytomegalovirus exposure and HLA in healthy donors. Background on the study: From donors who were HLA-typed, an early data release held about 89 million unique TCRs. Study-level findings and limits: The study carried out a later analysis of TCR beta sequences. It associated around 17,000 of them with specific HLA alleles at a false discovery rate of 0.05. According to a later analysis, donors in an Asian-associated ancestry cluster reportedly had fewer N-insertions than the 666-donor mean.

With 60 Vbeta and 13 Jbeta primers, the PCR was carried out. Study processing details: In a later analysis, 8.5 million to 14 million of around 75 million unique beta chains occurred in at least two donors. Generated by immunoSEQ multiplex PCR, the TCRdb table keeps only in-frame clones and is missing some. D and trimming come from the DNA, and the V and J calls and clone size come from that table. The sample contains roughly 140,000 clones, more than 75% of which appear only once. Notes on this clone: Its antigen is undetermined.

Trimming cost V 3 bases and J 6 bases; bases outside gene matches: 6. The CDR3 has 15 residues. The germline CDR1 and CDR2 sequences are SGHTA and FQGTGA. Sequencing input: PBMCs. This receptor was taken from a male donor in good health and CMV-seronegative. The chain joins TRBV7-3 to TRBJ2-3; the match to TRBD2 covers 10 bases. CDR3 coding DNA: TGTGCCAGCAGCTTTAGCGGGGGGATCTGGGATACGCAGTATTTT. It translates to CASSFSGGIWDTQYF.